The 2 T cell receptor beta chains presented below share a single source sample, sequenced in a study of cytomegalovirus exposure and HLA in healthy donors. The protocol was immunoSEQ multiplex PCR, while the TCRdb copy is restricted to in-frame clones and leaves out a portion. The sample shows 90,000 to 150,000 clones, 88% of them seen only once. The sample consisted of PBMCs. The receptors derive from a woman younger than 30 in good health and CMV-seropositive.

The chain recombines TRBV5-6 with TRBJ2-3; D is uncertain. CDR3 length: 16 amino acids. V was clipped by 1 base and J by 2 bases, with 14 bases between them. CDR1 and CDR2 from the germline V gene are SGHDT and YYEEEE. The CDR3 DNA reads TGTGCCAGCAGCTTGAATCTGGGCAGAGACACAGATACGCAGTATTTT. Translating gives CASSLNLGRDTDTQYF.

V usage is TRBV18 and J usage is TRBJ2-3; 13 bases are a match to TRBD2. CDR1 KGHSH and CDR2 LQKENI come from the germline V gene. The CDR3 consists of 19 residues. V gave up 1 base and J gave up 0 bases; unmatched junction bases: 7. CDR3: CASSPRRTSGGSSTDTQYF. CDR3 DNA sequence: TGTGCCAGCTCACCACGGAGGACTAGCGGGGGATCTAGCACAGATACGCAGTATTTT.